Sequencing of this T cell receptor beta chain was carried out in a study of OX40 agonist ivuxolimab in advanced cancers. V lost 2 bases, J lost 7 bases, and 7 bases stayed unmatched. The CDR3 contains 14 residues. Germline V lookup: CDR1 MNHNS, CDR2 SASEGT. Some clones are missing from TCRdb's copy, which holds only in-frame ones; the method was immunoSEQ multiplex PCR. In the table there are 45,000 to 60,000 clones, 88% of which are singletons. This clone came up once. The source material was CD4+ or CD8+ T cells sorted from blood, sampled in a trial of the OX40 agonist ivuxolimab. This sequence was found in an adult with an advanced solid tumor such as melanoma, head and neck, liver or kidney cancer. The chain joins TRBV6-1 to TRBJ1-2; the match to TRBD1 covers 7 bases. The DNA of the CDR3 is TGTGCCAGCAGTGAATCACAGGGGAGCGGTGGCTACACCTTC. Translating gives CASSESQGSGGYTF.